The 3 T cell receptor beta chains below all came from one sample that was sequenced in a study of cytomegalovirus exposure and HLA in healthy donors. The repertoire was sequenced with immunoSEQ multiplex PCR; TCRdb's copy has only in-frame clones and lacks some. The sample includes about 110,000 clones, about 88% of them seen just once. Sequencing was done on a sample of PBMCs. Source of these receptors: a young woman in good health and CMV-seronegative.

The chain recombines TRBV5-4 with TRBJ2-3, with D uncertain. V dropped 5 bases and J dropped 3 bases, with 10 bases sitting between them. The CDR3 is 13 amino acids. CDR1 is SGHNT and CDR2 is YYREEE in the germline V gene (reference sequence). The CDR3 spells CASSLSITDTQYF. For the CDR3, the DNA is TGTGCCAGCAGTCTATCGATTACAGATACGCAGTATTTT.

V is TRBV27 and J is TRBJ2-1; 7 bases fit TRBD2. The germline V gene encodes CDR1 MNHEY and CDR2 SMNVEV (reference sequence). The CDR3 length is 16 residues. Trimming cost V 8 bases and J 3 bases; bases outside gene matches: 13. The CDR3 spells CASQTQRGSFYNEQFF. DNA of the CDR3: TGTGCCAGCCAAACGCAGCGGGGATCCTTCTACAATGAGCAGTTCTTC.

The chain couples TRBV11-1 to TRBJ2-7; maybe TRBD1 (7 bases). Germline lookup yields CDR1 SGHAT and CDR2 FQDESV (reference sequence). This CDR3 contains 14 residues. V was clipped by 5 bases and J by 4 bases, with 15 bases between them. This CDR3 reads CASSLWTGGYEQYF. The CDR3 nucleotides read TGTGCCAGCAGCCTCTGGACAGGAGGGTACGAGCAGTACTTC.